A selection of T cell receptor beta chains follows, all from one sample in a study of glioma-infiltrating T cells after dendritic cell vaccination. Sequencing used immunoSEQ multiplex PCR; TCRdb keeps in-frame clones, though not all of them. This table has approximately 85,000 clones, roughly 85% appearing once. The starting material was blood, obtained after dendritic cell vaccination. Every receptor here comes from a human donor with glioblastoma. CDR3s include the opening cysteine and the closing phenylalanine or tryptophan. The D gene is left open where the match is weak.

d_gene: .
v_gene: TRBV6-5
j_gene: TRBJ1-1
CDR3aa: CASSYSTAMNTEAFF

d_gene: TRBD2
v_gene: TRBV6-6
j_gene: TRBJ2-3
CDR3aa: CASSMTSGEGTDTQYF

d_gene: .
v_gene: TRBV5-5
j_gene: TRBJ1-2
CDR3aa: CASSLSTIPGSYGYTF

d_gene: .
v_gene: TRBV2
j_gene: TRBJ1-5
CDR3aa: CASSLRPEGQPQHF

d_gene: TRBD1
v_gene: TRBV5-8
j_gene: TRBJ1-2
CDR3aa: CASNEQGADYGYTF

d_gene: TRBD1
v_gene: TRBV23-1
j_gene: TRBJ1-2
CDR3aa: CASSRLRDSPSFGYTF

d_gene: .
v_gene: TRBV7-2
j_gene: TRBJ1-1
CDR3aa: CASLLRAGTEAFF

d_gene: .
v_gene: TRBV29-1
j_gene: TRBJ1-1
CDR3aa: CSVAVSGTEAFF

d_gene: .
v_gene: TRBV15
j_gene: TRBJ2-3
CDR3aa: CATSRDYEGASTDTQYF

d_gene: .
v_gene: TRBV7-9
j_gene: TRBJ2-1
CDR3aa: CASSANRMRADNEQFF

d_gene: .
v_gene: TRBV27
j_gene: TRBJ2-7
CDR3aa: CASSPQTPAPSYEQYF

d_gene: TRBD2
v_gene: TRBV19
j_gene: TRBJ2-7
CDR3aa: CASSNSGGLSYEQYF

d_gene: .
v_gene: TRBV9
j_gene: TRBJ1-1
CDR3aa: CASSVGGGSVNTEAFF

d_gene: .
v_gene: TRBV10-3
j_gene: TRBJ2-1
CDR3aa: CAISRDLKEQFF

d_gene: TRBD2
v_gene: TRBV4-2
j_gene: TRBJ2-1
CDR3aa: CASTLIGGGRNEQFF

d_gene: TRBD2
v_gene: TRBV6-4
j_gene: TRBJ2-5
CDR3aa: CASSPNTSGRVETQYF

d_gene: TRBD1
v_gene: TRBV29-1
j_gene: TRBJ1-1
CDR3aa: CSVERDRGTMNTEAFF

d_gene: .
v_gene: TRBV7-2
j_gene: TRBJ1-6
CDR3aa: CASSRTVGEWSSYNSPLHF

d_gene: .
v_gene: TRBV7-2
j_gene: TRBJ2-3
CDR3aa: CASSTSLAPTDTQYF

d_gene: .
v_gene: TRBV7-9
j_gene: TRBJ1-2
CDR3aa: CASSSNRAINYGYTF

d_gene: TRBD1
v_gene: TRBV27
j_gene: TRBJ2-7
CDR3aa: CASRFDRASYEQYF

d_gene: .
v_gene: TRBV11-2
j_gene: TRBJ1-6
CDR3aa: CASSLNTGSYNSPLHF

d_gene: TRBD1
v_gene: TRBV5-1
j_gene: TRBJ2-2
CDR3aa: CASSLSFRPGQGTGELFF

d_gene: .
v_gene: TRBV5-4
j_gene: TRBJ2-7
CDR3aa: CATQDYYEQYF

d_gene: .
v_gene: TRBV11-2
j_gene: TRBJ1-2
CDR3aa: CASNSGSHSLIGYTF

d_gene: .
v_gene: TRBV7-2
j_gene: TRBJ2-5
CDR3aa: CASSLGHFQETQYF

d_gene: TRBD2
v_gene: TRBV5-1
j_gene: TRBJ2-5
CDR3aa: CASSQTGGLAGGPVPETQYF

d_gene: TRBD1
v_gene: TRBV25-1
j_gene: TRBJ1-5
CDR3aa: CASSPAGTGPHQPQHF